One sample yielded the 27 T cell receptor beta chains listed below, sequenced in a study of T cells in localized non-small cell lung cancer. Assay used: immunoSEQ multiplex PCR; TCRdb lists only in-frame clones, some missing. The data hold about 43,000 clones, with roughly nine tenths observed a single time. Sample: PBMCs, taken before any cancer treatment. All receptors derive from a woman aged 35 to 70 with stage II lung adenocarcinoma.

Concerning this clone: Other nucleotide sequences from this sample produce the same CDR3. V usage is TRBV7-2 and J usage is TRBJ2-7; TRBD1 or TRBD2 may be the D gene (5 bases each). In germline, CDR1 is SGHTA, CDR2 FQGNSA. With 10 bases removed from V and 2 bases from J, the gap between germline ends came to 18 bases. The CDR3 sequence is 14 residues long. As DNA, the CDR3 is TGTGCCACAAACCGGGGCCATGATGCCTACGAGCAGTACTTC. It yields the protein CATNRGHDAYEQYF.

The chain has TRBV6-1 and TRBJ1-1; maybe TRBD1 (5 bases). The CDR3 has 12 residues. The V gene lost 8 bases and the J gene lost 6 bases, with 13 bases spanning the gap. Germline loops: CDR1 MNHNS, CDR2 SASEGT. The CDR3, as DNA: TGTGCCAGCCAGGGCGCGAGATCTGAAGCTTTCTTT. Amino acids: CASQGARSEAFF.

The chain links TRBV9 to TRBJ1-2; D is perhaps TRBD1 (6 bases). CDR1 is SGDLS and CDR2 is YYNGEE in the germline V gene. The CDR3 extends over 13 amino acids. V lost 0 bases to trimming and J lost 6 bases, with 9 bases between them. Here the CDR3 DNA reads TGTGCCAGCAGCGTAGGGCCAGGGGATGGCTACACCTTC. Translated, it gives CASSVGPGDGYTF.

This clone was counted a single time. V usage is TRBV7-9 and J usage is TRBJ2-2; the D call may be TRBD1 or TRBD2 (7 bases each). Trimming cost V 4 bases and J 4 bases, with 13 bases left between them. The CDR3 consists of 15 residues. Per the germline V gene, CDR1 is SEHNR and CDR2 is FQNEAQ (reference sequence). The CDR3 here is CASSSRGGGTGELFF. For the CDR3, the DNA is TGTGCCAGCAGCTCCAGGGGGGGCGGCACCGGGGAGCTGTTTTTT.

V and J are TRBV7-2 and TRBJ2-4, with 10 bases identical to TRBD1. Looked up from germline, CDR1 is SGHTA and CDR2 is FQGNSA. Trimming removed 4 bases from V and 7 bases from J; junction bases left unmatched: 4. This CDR3 has 14 amino acids. CDR3 protein: CASSSGTGENIQYF. Here the CDR3 DNA reads TGTGCCAGCAGCTCAGGGACAGGGGAGAACATTCAGTACTTC.

This sequence joins TRBV7-7 and TRBJ1-3; the match to TRBD1 covers 7 bases. Germline lookup yields CDR1 SSHAT and CDR2 FNYEAQ (reference sequence). J was trimmed by 4 bases and V by 5 bases; bases with no gene match: 2. This CDR3 comprises 13 residues. The CDR3 loop is CASSRGQGNTIYF. In DNA form, the CDR3 reads TGTGCCAGCAGCCGGGGACAGGGAAACACCATATATTTT.

This clone appeared once. The chain links TRBV6-6 to TRBJ2-6; D is unclear. Germline CDR1 reads MNHNY; CDR2 reads SVGAGI (reference sequence). V lost 7 bases and J lost 1, with 5 bases in between. This CDR3 comprises 13 residues. CDR3 region: CASKSSGANVLTF. In nucleotides, the CDR3 is TGTGCCAGCAAAAGTTCTGGGGCCAACGTCCTGACTTTC.

The V gene is TRBV6-1, the J gene TRBJ2-7; 10 nucleotides match TRBD1. There are 15 residues in the CDR3. Germline values: CDR1 MNHNS, CDR2 SASEGT. J lost 4 bases, V lost 4 bases, and 7 bases had no gene match. The CDR3 nucleotides are TGTGCCAGCAGTGGTGGACAGGGGGTCCCTTACGAGCAGTACTTC. It specifies CASSGGQGVPYEQYF.

CDR3 coding DNA: TGTGCCAGCACCACCCTTTGGGACAAGTCCTACGAGCAGTACTTC. Protein: CASTTLWDKSYEQYF. The chain has TRBV28 and TRBJ2-7; a possible D gene is TRBD1 (6 bases). CDR3 length: 15 residues. Germline CDR1 and CDR2: MDHEN and SYDVKM. Trimming pared 7 bases from V and 1 base from J, leaving 17 bases between.

As DNA, the CDR3 is TGTGCCAGCAGCCGCACGGGGTCCCAGCAGACCCAGTACTTC. Protein product: CASSRTGSQQTQYF. The rearrangement uses TRBV9 and TRBJ2-5; maybe TRBD2 (5 bases). Germline lookup yields CDR1 SGDLS and CDR2 YYNGEE. This CDR3 contains 14 residues. V gave up 4 bases and J gave up 6 bases, with 16 bases separating them.

The chain combines TRBV12-5 with TRBJ2-7; D is ambiguous. V was pared by 0 bases and J by 7 bases, with 4 bases between. The germline gives CDR1 LGHNT, CDR2 FRNRAP. The CDR3 length is 11 residues. CDR3 residues: CASGLVREQYF. The DNA for the CDR3 is TGTGCTAGTGGTTTGGTACGAGAGCAGTACTTC.

The chain combines TRBV11-1 with TRBJ1-1; a possible D gene is TRBD1 (6 bases). Germline CDR1 is SGHAT and CDR2 is FQDESV (reference sequence). V was trimmed by 3 bases and J by 4 bases, leaving 18 bases between them. This CDR3 comprises 16 residues. The CDR3 sequence: CASSFGGTTWPTEAFF. CDR3 nucleotides: TGTGCCAGCAGCTTTGGCGGGACAACTTGGCCCACTGAAGCTTTCTTT.

The rearrangement joins TRBV6-1 to TRBJ2-6; D perhaps matches TRBD2 (6 bases). The CDR3 runs to 15 residues. The ends were cut back, 6 bases at V and 2 bases at J, with 11 bases in the middle. The V gene's germline CDR1 is MNHNS and CDR2 SASEGT. The CDR3 reads CASRGRLTGANVLTF. CDR3 coding DNA: TGTGCCAGCAGGGGGAGGCTTACTGGGGCCAACGTCCTGACTTTC.

V usage is TRBV28 and J usage is TRBJ2-7, with D perhaps matching TRBD1 or TRBD2 (6 bases each). The CDR3 runs to 15 residues. Per germline, CDR1 MDHEN and CDR2 SYDVKM. V was trimmed by 8 bases and J by 6 bases, leaving 23 bases between them. The CDR3 here is CASGRVGGGVREQYF. The CDR3 nucleotides are TGTGCCAGCGGCCGAGTAGGGGGAGGAGTACGCGAGCAGTACTTC.

The J gene is TRBJ1-1, the V gene TRBV5-1; no reliable D call. CDR1 is SGHRS, CDR2 YFSETQ, per germline. Trimming took off 6 bases at V and 3 bases at J, with 15 bases between the two ends. CDR3 length equals 14 residues. The CDR3 DNA sequence: TGCGCCAGCACCGCCTTGGGTCGGGACACTGAAGCTTTCTTT. Translating it yields CASTALGRDTEAFF.

This chain joins TRBV10-3 and TRBJ1-2; TRBD1 aligns across 9 bases. The J segment lost 9 bases and the V segment lost 8 bases, leaving 16 bases of the junction unmatched. CDR1 and CDR2 (germline): ENHRY, SYGVKD. This CDR3 is 15 amino acids long. CDR3 DNA: TGTGCCATCGGGACAGGGAGTTTGGAGATCTCAAGCTACACCTTC. The encoded protein is CAIGTGSLEISSYTF.

The chain employs TRBV27 and TRBJ2-1; 15 bases map to TRBD2. Germline lookup yields CDR1 MNHEY and CDR2 SMNVEV (reference sequence). The CDR3 has 18 amino acids. After removal of 4 bases from V and 0 bases from J, the junction contained 4 bases not matched to a gene. The CDR3 spells CASSSGTSGRSSYNEQFF. DNA for the CDR3: TGTGCCAGCAGTTCCGGGACTAGCGGGAGGAGCTCCTACAATGAGCAGTTCTTC.

The chain employs TRBV7-8 and TRBJ1-2, with 7 bases matching TRBD1. The V segment lost 5 bases and the J segment 4 bases; nucleotides outside the gene matches: 19. This CDR3 is 18 amino acids long. Per germline, CDR1 SGHVS and CDR2 FQNEAQ. The CDR3 DNA is TGTGCCAGCAGCGCTCTACCGGGACAGTCGGTTCGAATCTATGGCTACACCTTC. Residues: CASSALPGQSVRIYGYTF.

The V gene is TRBV28, the J gene TRBJ2-4; 7 bases match TRBD2. Germline lookup yields CDR1 MDHEN and CDR2 SYDVKM. V gave up 3 bases and J gave up 2 bases; unmatched junction bases: 1. This CDR3 is 14 amino acids long. The CDR3 loop is CASSLGGSKNIQYF. The CDR3 DNA is TGTGCCAGCAGTTTGGGGGGGTCCAAAAACATTCAGTACTTC.

The V call is TRBV10-3, the J call TRBJ1-2; a weak D match, TRBD1 (5 bases). Germline CDR1 ENHRY, CDR2 SYGVKD. Trimming shortened V by 2 bases and J by 4 bases, and 11 bases separated the two germline ends. This CDR3 spans 14 amino acids. CDR3 amino acids: CAISEVGVIYGYTF. The CDR3 nucleotides read TGTGCCATCAGTGAGGTGGGGGTAATCTATGGCTACACCTTC.

The sample holds a few counts of this clone. The chain is built from TRBV15 and TRBJ2-5; TRBD1 matches 7 bases. The CDR3 loop spans 16 amino acids. In germline, CDR1 is LNHNV, CDR2 YYDKDF (reference sequence). With V trimmed by 3 bases and J by 3 bases, 10 bases remained unmatched. CDR3 residues: CATSRTYRDSKETQYF. Written as DNA, the CDR3 is TGTGCCACCAGCAGGACTTACCGGGACAGTAAAGAGACCCAGTACTTC.

V is TRBV5-1 and J is TRBJ2-7; perhaps TRBD1 as D (7 bases). The V gene lost 3 bases and the J gene lost 0 bases, with 19 bases spanning the gap. Germline CDR1 SGHRS, CDR2 YFSETQ. There are 17 residues in the CDR3. The CDR3 is CASSSYPRQGGSYEQYF. The CDR3 bases are TGCGCCAGCAGCTCATACCCGAGGCAGGGGGGCTCCTACGAGCAGTACTTC.

V is TRBV6-5 and J is TRBJ1-1; 7 nucleotides align to TRBD1. Germline loops: CDR1 MNHEY, CDR2 SVGAGI. V trimming: 6 bases; J trimming: 1 base; junction bases outside the gene matches: 5. The CDR3 covers 14 residues. CDR3 in DNA: TGTGCCAGCAGCCCGACAGGGACGAACACTGAAGCTTTCTTT. Residues: CASSPTGTNTEAFF.

The genes are TRBV7-2 and TRBJ2-3; the D gene is possibly TRBD1 (5 bases). In germline, CDR1 is SGHTA, CDR2 FQGNSA. The CDR3 runs 15 residues. The V end lost 1 base, the J end lost 0 bases, and 8 bases lay between the germline ends. As DNA, the CDR3 is TGTGCCAGCAGCTTAGGACAGATCAGCACAGATACGCAGTATTTT. Its translation: CASSLGQISTDTQYF.

The chain has TRBV28 and TRBJ1-1; D is undetermined. Germline V gives CDR1 MDHEN, CDR2 SYDVKM. Trimming took 5 bases from V and 4 from J, leaving 8 bases between them. CDR3 length equals 12 residues. The CDR3 sequence: CASSLRTTEAFF. The CDR3 nucleotides are TGTGCCAGCAGTCTTCGGACCACTGAAGCTTTCTTT.

V usage is TRBV25-1 and J usage is TRBJ2-1; no firm D call. V was cut by 4 bases and J by 2 bases, with 18 bases left in between. CDR1 and CDR2 from the germline V gene are MGHDK and SYGVNS. The length of the CDR3 is 17 residues. Here the CDR3 DNA reads TGTGCCAGCAGTGGTCGCGCGACATCCCTTACCTACAATGAGCAGTTCTTC. This codes for CASSGRATSLTYNEQFF.

The table lists this clone with a few counts. The chain uses TRBV6-6 and TRBJ1-2, with 8 bases matching TRBD1. The trim removed 6 bases at V and 9 bases at J, leaving 15 bases unmatched. Germline V gene sequence: CDR1 MNHNY, CDR2 SVGAGI (reference sequence). The CDR3 sequence is 15 residues long. DNA for the CDR3: TGTGCCAGCAGAACTCCCGACCAGGGGGCGAAGAGCTACACCTTC. Encoded protein: CASRTPDQGAKSYTF.